Each of the 12 T cell receptor beta chains below was sequenced from the same sample in a study of T cells in Graves' hyperthyroidism and ophthalmopathy. Researchers amplified the TCR beta CDR3 regions from RNA transcripts. HTBI primers were the set used in a first-round RT-PCR of the TCR CDR3. One entry per CDR3 protein results from TCRdb running MiXCR on the multiplex PCR reads. The data show hundreds of thousands of distinct CDR3 sequences, with approximately 25% seen just once and around 11% held by the top ten. Input material: blood. The receptors shown here come from a woman under 40 with Graves' ophthalmopathy.

The chain uses TRBV28 and TRBJ1-2; no clear D gene. The germline CDR1 and CDR2 sequences are MDHEN and SYDVKM. V dropped 11 bases and J dropped 1 base, with 5 bases sitting between them. The CDR3 has 10 residues. The CDR3, as DNA: TGTGCCGTCGATAACTATGGCTACACCTTC. Translation: CAVDNYGYTF.

This clonotype was seen many times. The chain employs TRBV10-2 and TRBJ2-5, with D possibly being TRBD2 (5 bases). Germline CDR1 is WSHSY and CDR2 is SAAADI. V lost 10 bases, J lost 5 bases, and 17 bases lay in between. CDR3 length: 13 amino acids. The CDR3 is CAKPSGVRETQYF. For the CDR3, the DNA is TGCGCCAAACCCTCCGGGGTACGGGAGACCCAGTACTTC.

The chain recombines TRBV6-2 or TRBV6-3 with TRBJ2-7, with 7 bases fitting TRBD2. The CDR3 length is 15 residues. The junction had 6 bases not matched to a gene; V was cut back by 4 bases and J by 0 bases. Germline-derived CDR1 and CDR2 are MNHEY and SVGEGT. The CDR3: CASSSTGGLSYEQYF. CDR3 nucleotide sequence: TGTGCCAGCAGTTCTACGGGGGGACTCTCCTACGAGCAGTACTTC.

In this sample, this clonotype turned up many times. The junction departs from the called germline gene at one end, perhaps through a read error. This chain uses TRBV12-3 or TRBV12-4 with TRBJ2-4, with TRBD1 as a possible D gene (5 bases). The CDR3 consists of 15 residues. The CDR3 here is CASSPSGNPKDIKYF. CDR3 DNA sequence: TGTGCCAGCAGTCCATCAGGGAACCCCAAAGACATTAAGTACTTC.

The rearrangement joins TRBV10-3 to TRBJ1-2; a weak D match, TRBD1 (6 bases). Per germline, CDR1 ENHRY and CDR2 SYGVKD. This CDR3 spans 15 amino acids. Trimming removed 2 bases at V and 4 bases at J, with 14 bases between. The CDR3 bases are TGTGCCATCAGTGAGGAAGTCTGGGGGCCCTATGGCTACACCTTC. The encoded protein is CAISEEVWGPYGYTF.

V gene TRBV2 combines with J gene TRBJ2-4; no reliable D call. The CDR3 extends over 12 amino acids. Germline values: CDR1 SNHLY, CDR2 FYNNEI. The V gene lost 5 bases and the J gene lost 6 bases, with 8 bases spanning the gap. CDR3 sequence (DNA): TGTGCCAGCAGTTACATGGGAAACATTCAGTACTTC. It yields the protein CASSYMGNIQYF. The full variable domain, rest sourced from reference TRBV2 and TRBJ2-4, is EPEVTQTPSHQVTQMGQEVILRCVPISNHLYFYWYRQILGQKVEFLVSFYNNEISEKSEIFDDQFSVERPDGSNFTLKIRSTKLEDSAMYFCASSYMGNIQYFGAGTRLSVL.

The rearrangement joins TRBV7-6 to TRBJ2-7; 8 bases align to TRBD2. After removal of 4 bases from V and 2 bases from J, the junction contained 10 bases not matched to a gene. This CDR3 is 16 amino acids long. Germline loops: CDR1 SGHVS, CDR2 FNYEAQ. CDR3 protein: CASSSTGLVIPYEQYF. The CDR3 DNA is TGTGCCAGCAGCTCCACGGGACTAGTTATCCCCTACGAGCAGTACTTC. Combining the CDR3 with reference TRBV7-6 and TRBJ2-7 gives the whole variable domain GAGVSQSPRYKVTKRGQDVALRCDPISGHVSLYWYRQALGQGPEFLTYFNYEAQQDKSGLPNDRFSAERPEGSISTLTIQRTEQRDSAMYRCASSSTGLVIPYEQYFGPGTRLTVT.

This clonotype has ten or more counts. The chain uses TRBV4-2 and TRBJ1-5, with TRBD1 as a possible D gene (5 bases). Trimming removed 1 base from V and 3 bases from J, with 10 bases in between. The length of the CDR3 is 15 residues. The germline V gene encodes CDR1 LGHNA and CDR2 YNFKEQ. The CDR3 loop reads CASSQGGGYNQPQHF. CDR3 nucleotide sequence: TGTGCCAGCAGCCAAGGTGGGGGATACAATCAGCCCCAGCATTTT.

About this clonotype itself: Relative to the germline gene, one junction end is altered; a read error may explain this. The chain couples TRBV5-1 to TRBJ2-2; D not resolved. CDR3 length: 13 residues. Germline CDR1 and CDR2: SGHRS and YFSETQ. The CDR3 DNA is TGCGCCAGCAGCTTGGCGAACAGCGGGGAGCTGTTTTTT. Translation: CASSLANSGELFF.

This clonotype was seen ten or more times. This sequence joins TRBV27 and TRBJ2-7, with D perhaps TRBD1 (5 bases). Germline V lookup: CDR1 MNHEY, CDR2 SMNVEV (reference sequence). Trimming stripped 3 bases from V and 5 bases from J, with 14 bases between. The CDR3 contains 14 residues. The CDR3 DNA sequence: TGTGCCAGCAGTTTTAGTCAGGGCGGCCACGAGCAGTACTTC. Protein product: CASSFSQGGHEQYF.

V usage is TRBV11-2 and J usage is TRBJ2-4, with D unresolved. The CDR3 extends over 11 amino acids. The germline CDR1 and CDR2 sequences are SGHAT and FQNNGV. Trimming stripped 4 bases from V and 7 bases from J, with 5 bases between. Written as DNA, the CDR3 is TGTGCCAGCAGCTCGAGCAACATTCAGTACTTC. Translating it yields CASSSSNIQYF.

As to this clonotype: It may be a read error: a sequence one base away is much more abundant. V gene TRBV12-3 or TRBV12-4 combines with J gene TRBJ2-2; 11 positions agree with TRBD1. This CDR3 contains 18 residues. The CDR3 loop is CVSSPRTGGVENTGELFF. CDR3 bases: TGTGTCAGCAGTCCACGGACAGGGGGCGTAGAAAACACCGGGGAGCTGTTTTTT.